The 2 T cell receptor beta chains given below trace back to one sample, sequenced in a study of T-cell reconstitution after alpha-beta-depleted transplantation in children. Unique molecular identifiers were incorporated when the TCRbeta library was constructed. Via MiXCR, TCRdb re-called the PCR reads, giving one row per CDR3 protein. The sample lists 250,000 to 300,000 distinct CDR3 sequences, more than 9% occurring once. The input for sequencing was PBMCs from the stem cell graft donor, taken from the stem cell graft. These TCRs come from a human donor who donated a stem cell graft to a child with SCID.

In this sample, this clonotype turned up a few times. The CDR3 DNA reads as TGTGCCAGCACTCGGACAGAAGAGACCCAGTACTTC. Translation: CASTRTEETQYF. This rearrangement joins TRBV7-9 to TRBJ2-5, with TRBD1 as a possible D gene (6 bases). Germline lookup yields CDR1 SEHNR and CDR2 FQNEAQ (reference sequence). V lost 7 bases and J 3 bases, leaving 9 bases between the germline ends. CDR3 length: 12 residues. The variable domain in full, completed from reference TRBV7-9 and TRBJ2-5, reads DTGVSQNPRHKITKRGQNVTFRCDPISEHNRLYWYRQTLGQGPEFLTYFQNEAQLEKSRLLSDRFSAERPKGSFSTLEIQRTEQGDSAMYLCASTRTEETQYFGPGTRLLVL.

This chain connects TRBV9 to TRBJ1-1; tentatively, D is TRBD1 (5 bases). The CDR3 is 15 residues long. V was pared by 2 bases and J by 1 base, with 12 bases between. CDR1 SGDLS and CDR2 YYNGEE come from the germline V gene. CDR3 in DNA: TGTGCCAGCAGCGTCGGGGCAAAAAAGAACACTGAAGCTTTCTTT. Amino acid sequence: CASSVGAKKNTEAFF.